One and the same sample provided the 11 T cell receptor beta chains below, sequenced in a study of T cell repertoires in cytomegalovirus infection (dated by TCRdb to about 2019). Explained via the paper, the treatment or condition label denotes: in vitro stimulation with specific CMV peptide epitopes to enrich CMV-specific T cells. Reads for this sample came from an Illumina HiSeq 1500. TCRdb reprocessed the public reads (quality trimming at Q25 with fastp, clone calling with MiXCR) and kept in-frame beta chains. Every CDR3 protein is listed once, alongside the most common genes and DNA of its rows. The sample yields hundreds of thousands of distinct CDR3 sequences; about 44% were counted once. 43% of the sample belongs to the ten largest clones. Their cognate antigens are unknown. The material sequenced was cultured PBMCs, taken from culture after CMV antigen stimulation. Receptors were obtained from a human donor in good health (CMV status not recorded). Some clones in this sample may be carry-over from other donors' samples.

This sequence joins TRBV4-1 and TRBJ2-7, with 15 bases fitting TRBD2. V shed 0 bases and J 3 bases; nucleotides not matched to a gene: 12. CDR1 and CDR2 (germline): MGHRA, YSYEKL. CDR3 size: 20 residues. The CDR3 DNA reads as TGCGCCAGCAGCCAAGAGCGCCGGACTAGCGGGGGGGCCGGTGGCTACGAGCAGTACTTC. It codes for CASSQERRTSGGAGGYEQYF.

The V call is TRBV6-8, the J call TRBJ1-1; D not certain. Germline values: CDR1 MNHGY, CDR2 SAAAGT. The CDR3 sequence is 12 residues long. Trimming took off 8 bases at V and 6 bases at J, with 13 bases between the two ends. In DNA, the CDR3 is TGTGCCAGCGACCGAACAGCGTCTGAAGCTTTCTTT. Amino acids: CASDRTASEAFF.

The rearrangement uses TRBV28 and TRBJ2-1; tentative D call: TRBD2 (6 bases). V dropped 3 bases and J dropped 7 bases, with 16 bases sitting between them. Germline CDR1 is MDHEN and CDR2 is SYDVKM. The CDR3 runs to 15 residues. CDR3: CASSFTSRRSNEQFF. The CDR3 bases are TGTGCCAGCAGTTTCACTAGCCGCCGGTCTAATGAGCAGTTCTTC. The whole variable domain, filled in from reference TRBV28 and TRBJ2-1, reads DVKVTQSSRYLVKRTGEKVFLECVQDMDHENMFWYRQDPGLGLRLIYFSYDVKMKEKGDIPEGYSVSREKKERFSLILESASTNQTSMYLCASSFTSRRSNEQFFGPGTRLTVL.

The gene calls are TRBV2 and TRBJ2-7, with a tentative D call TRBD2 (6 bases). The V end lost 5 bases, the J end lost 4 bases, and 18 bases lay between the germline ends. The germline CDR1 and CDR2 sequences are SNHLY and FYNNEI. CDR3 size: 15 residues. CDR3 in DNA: TGTGCCAGCAGTCTGGGTAGCGGACCTTTTTACGAGCAGTACTTC. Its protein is CASSLGSGPFYEQYF.

The CDR3 nucleotides are TGTGCCAGCAGCTCGGCAGGAGATGAAAAACTGTTTTTT. Protein sequence: CASSSAGDEKLFF. The rearrangement uses TRBV7-9 and TRBJ1-4; no reliable D call. The CDR3 contains 13 residues. CDR1 SEHNR and CDR2 FQNEAQ come from the germline V gene (reference sequence). V was cut by 4 bases and J by 6 bases, with 9 bases left in between.

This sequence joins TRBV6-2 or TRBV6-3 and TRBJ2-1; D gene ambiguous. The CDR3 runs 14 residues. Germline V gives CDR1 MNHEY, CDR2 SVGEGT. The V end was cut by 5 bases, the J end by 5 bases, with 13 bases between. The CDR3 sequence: CASSSRILNNEQFF. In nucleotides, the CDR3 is TGTGCCAGCAGTAGTCGTATCCTGAACAATGAGCAGTTCTTC.

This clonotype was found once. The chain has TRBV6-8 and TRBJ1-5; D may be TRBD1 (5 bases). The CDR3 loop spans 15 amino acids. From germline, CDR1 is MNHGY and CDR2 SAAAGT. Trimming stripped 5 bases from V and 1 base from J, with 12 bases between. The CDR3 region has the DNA TGTGCCAGCAGTCCAACAGGTATCAGCAATCAGCCCCAGCATTTT. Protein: CASSPTGISNQPQHF.

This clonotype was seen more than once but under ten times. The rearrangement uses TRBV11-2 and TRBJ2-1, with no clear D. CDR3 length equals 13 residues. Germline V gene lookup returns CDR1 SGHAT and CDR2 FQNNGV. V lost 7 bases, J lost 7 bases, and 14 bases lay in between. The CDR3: CASKRFGGNEQFF. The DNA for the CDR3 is TGTGCCAGCAAAAGGTTTGGTGGGAATGAGCAGTTCTTC.

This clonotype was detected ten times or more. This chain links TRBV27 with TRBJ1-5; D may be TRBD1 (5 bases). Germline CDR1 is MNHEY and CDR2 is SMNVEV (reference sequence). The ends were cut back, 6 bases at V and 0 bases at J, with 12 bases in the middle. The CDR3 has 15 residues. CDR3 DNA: TGTGCCAGCAGCCCCAGGGAAAATAGCAATCAGCCCCAGCATTTT. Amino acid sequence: CASSPRENSNQPQHF.

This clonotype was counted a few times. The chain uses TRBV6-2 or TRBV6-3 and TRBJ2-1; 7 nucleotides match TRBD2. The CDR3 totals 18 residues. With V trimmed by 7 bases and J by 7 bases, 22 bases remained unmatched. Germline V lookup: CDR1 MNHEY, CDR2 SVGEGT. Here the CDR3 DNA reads TGTGCCAGCACCCTAGGGTACGAGGGGACTAAGGGCAGGAATGAGCAGTTCTTC. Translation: CASTLGYEGTKGRNEQFF.

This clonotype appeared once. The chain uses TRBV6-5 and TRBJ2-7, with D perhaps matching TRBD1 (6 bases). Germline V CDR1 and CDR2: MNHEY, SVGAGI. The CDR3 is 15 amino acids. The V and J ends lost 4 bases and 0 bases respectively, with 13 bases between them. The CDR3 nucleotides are TGTGCCAGCAGTTCCTTACCGGACAGCTCCTACGAGCAGTACTTC. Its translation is CASSSLPDSSYEQYF.